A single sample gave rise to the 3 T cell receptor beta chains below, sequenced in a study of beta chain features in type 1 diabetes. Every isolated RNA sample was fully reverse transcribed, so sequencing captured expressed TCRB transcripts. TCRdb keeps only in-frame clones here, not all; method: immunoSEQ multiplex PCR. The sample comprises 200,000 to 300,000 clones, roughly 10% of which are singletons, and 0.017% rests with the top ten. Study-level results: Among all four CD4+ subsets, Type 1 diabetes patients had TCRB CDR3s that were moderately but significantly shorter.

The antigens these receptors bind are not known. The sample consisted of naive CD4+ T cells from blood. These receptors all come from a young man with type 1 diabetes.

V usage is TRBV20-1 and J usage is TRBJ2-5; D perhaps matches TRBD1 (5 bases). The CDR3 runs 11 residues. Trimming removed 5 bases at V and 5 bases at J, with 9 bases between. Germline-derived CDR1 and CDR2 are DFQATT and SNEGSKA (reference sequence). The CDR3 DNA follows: TGCAGTGCTTCCAGGGTGGAGACCCAGTACTTC. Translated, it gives CSASRVETQYF.

The CDR3 protein is CASSAQVQETQYF. DNA of the CDR3: TGCGCCAGCAGCGCCCAGGTCCAAGAGACCCAGTACTTC. V is TRBV5-1 and J is TRBJ2-5; D gene ambiguous. Germline V gene lookup returns CDR1 SGHRS and CDR2 YFSETQ. CDR3 size: 13 residues. Trimming took off 4 bases at V and 1 base at J, with 8 bases between the two ends.

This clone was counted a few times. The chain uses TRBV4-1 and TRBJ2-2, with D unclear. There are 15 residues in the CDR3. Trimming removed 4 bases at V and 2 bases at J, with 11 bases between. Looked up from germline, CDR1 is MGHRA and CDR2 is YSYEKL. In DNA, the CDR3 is TGCGCCAGCAGCCCCCTCCCGACAAACACCGGGGAGCTGTTTTTT. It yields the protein CASSPLPTNTGELFF.